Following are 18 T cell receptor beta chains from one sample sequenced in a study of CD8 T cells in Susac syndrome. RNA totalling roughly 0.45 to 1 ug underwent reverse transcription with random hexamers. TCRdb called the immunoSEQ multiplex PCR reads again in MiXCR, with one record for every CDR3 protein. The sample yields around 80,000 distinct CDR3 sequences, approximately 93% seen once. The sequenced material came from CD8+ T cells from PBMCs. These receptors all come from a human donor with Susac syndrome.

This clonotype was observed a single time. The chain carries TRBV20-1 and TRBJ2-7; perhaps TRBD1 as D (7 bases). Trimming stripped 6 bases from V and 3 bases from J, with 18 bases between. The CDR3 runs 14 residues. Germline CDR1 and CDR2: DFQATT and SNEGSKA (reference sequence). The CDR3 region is CSAPSGGSLYEQYF. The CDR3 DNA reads TGCAGTGCGCCATCAGGGGGGTCTCTCTACGAGCAGTACTTC.

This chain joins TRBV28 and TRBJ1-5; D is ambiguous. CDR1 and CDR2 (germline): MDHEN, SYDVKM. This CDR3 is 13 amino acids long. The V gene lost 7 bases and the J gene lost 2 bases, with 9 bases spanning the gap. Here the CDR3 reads CASKPRGNQPQHF. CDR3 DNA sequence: TGTGCCAGCAAGCCACGAGGCAATCAGCCCCAGCATTTT.

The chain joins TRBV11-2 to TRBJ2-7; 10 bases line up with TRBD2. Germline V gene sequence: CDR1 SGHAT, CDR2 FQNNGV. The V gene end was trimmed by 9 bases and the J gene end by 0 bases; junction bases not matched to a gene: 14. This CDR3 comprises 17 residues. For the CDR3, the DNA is TGTGCCAGTACCGGGGCCCTAGCGGGGGCTAACTCCTACGAGCAGTACTTC. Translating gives CASTGALAGANSYEQYF.

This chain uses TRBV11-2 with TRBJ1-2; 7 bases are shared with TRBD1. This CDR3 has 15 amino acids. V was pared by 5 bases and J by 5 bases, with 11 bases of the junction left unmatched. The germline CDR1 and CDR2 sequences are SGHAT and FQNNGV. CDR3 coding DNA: TGTGCCAGCAGCCCCGGGACAGCGTCCTTATATGGCTACACCTTC. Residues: CASSPGTASLYGYTF.

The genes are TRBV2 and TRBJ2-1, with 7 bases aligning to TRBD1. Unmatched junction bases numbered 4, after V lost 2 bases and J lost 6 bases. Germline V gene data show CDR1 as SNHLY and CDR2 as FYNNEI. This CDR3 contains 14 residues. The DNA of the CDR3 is TGTGCCAGCAGTGAACCAGGGGGTGGCAATGAGCAGTTCTTC. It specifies CASSEPGGGNEQFF. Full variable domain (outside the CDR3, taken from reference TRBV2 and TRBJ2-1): EPEVTQTPSHQVTQMGQEVILRCVPISNHLYFYWYRQILGQKVEFLVSFYNNEISEKSEIFDDQFSVERPDGSNFTLKIRSTKLEDSAMYFCASSEPGGGNEQFFGPGTRLTVL.

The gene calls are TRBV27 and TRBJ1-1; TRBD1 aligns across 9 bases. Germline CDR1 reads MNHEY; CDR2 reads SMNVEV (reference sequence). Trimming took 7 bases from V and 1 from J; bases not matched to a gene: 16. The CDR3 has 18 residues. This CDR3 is CASTGTGQSTTANTEAFF. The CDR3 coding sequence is TGTGCCAGCACCGGGACAGGGCAAAGTACTACGGCGAACACTGAAGCTTTCTTT.

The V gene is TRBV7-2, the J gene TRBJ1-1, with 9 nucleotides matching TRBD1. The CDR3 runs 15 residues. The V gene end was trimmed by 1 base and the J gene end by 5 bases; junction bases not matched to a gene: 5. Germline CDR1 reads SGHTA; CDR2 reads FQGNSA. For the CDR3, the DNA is TGTGCCAGCAGCTTAGATGGGACAGGGAGGACTGAAGCTTTCTTT. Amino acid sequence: CASSLDGTGRTEAFF. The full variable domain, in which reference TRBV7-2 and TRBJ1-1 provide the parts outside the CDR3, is GAGVSQSPSNKVTEKGKDVELRCDPISGHTALYWYRQSLGQGLEFLIYFQGNSAPDKSGLPSDRFSAERTGGSVSTLTIQRTQQEDSAVYLCASSLDGTGRTEAFFGQGTRLTVV.

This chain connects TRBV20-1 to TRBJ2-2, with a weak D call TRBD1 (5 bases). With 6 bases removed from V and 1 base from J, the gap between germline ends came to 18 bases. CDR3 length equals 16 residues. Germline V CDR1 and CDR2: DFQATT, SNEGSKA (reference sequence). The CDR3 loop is CSAKPRQSGNTGELFF. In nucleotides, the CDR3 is TGCAGTGCCAAACCGAGACAGTCCGGGAACACCGGGGAGCTGTTTTTT.

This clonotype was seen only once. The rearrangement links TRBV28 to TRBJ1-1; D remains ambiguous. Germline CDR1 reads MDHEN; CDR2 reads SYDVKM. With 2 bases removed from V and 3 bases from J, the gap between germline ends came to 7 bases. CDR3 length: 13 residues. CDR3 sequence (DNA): TGTGCCAGCAGTTTAGGGGTTTACACTGAAGCTTTCTTT. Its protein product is CASSLGVYTEAFF.

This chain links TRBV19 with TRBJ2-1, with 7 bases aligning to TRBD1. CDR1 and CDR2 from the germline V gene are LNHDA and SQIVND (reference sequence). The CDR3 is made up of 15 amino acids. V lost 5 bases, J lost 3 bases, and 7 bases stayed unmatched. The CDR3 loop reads CASSGRDRRYNEQFF. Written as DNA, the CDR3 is TGTGCCAGTAGTGGCCGGGACAGACGCTACAATGAGCAGTTCTTC.

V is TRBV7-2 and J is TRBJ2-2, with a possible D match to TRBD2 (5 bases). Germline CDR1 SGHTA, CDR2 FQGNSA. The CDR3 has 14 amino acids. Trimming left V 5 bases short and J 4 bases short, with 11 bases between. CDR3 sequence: CASSPRVFTGELFF. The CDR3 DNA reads TGTGCCAGCAGCCCGAGGGTCTTCACCGGGGAGCTGTTTTTT.

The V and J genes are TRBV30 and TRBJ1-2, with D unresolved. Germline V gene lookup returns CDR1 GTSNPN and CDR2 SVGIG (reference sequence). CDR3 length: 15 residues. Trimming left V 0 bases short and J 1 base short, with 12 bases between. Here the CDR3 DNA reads TGTGCCTGGAGTGTACACCCGAATCTTAACTATGGCTACACCTTC. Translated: CAWSVHPNLNYGYTF.

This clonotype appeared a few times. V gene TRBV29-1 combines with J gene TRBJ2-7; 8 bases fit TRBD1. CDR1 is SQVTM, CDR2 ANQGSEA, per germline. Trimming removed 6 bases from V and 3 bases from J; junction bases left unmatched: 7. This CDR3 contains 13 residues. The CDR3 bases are TGCAGCGTGCTCAGGGGGCCGAACTACGAGCAGTACTTC. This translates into CSVLRGPNYEQYF.

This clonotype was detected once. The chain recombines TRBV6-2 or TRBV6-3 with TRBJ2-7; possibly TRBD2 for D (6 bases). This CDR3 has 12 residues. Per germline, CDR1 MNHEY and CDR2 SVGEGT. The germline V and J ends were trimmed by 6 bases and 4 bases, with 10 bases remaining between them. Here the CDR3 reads CASRHSGYEQYF. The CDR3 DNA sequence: TGTGCCAGCAGGCATAGCGGATACGAGCAGTACTTC.

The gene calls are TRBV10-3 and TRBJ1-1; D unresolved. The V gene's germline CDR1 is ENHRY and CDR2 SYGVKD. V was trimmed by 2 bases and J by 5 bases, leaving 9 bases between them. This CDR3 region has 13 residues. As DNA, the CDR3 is TGTGCCATCAGTGAGGTCGAGAAGACTGAAGCTTTCTTT. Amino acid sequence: CAISEVEKTEAFF.

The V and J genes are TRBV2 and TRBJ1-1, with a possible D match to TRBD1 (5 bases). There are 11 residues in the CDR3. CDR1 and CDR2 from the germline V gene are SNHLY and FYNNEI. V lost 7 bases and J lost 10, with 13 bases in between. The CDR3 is CASIPGRRAFF. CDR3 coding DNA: TGTGCCAGCATTCCGGGACGACGAGCTTTCTTT.

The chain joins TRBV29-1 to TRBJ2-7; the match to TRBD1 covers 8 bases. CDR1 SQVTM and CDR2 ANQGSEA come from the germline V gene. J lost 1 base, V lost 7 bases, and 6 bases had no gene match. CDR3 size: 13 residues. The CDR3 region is CSATTGGSYEQYF. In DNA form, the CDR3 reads TGCAGCGCTACTACAGGGGGATCCTACGAGCAGTACTTC.

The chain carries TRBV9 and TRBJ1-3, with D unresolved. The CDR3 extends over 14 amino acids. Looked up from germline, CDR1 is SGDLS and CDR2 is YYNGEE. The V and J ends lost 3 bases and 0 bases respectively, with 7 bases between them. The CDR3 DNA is TGTGCCAGCAGCGGCGACTACTCTGGAAACACCATATATTTT. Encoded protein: CASSGDYSGNTIYF.